One T cell receptor beta chain is described in this entry. The sample holds many counts of this clonotype. It has no known antigen specificity. Base qualities were left out, and no much larger clone turns up one base away. V and J lose 0 bases and 8 bases, and a span of 13 bases separates them. From its cysteine to its phenylalanine, the CDR3 spans 15 amino acids. Only the CDR3 region is kept as DNA, spanning 45 bases read in frame from base 1. In the germline V gene (reference sequence), CDR1 corresponds to LNHNV and CDR2 to YYDKDF. The meaning of the sample's time point label: persistent/refractory GD, antithyroid drugs over 5 years with positive TRAb. For both TCR sequencing and RNA sequencing, RNA was extracted from PBMCs using TRIzol. The diagnosis of Graves' disease was made according to American Thyroid Association guidelines. The patients came from an endocrinology department in Xi'an, China. From each patient, around 9.3 milliliters of peripheral blood was collected into an EDTA anticoagulant tube. Ficoll Paque Plus density gradient separation was used to isolate PBMCs, and no further T cell sorting was done. RNA quality was checked with an Agilent 2100 Bioanalyzer and agarose gel, and concentration with a NanoDrop 2000.

The data belong to a study of regulatory T cells in long-lasting Graves disease (dated by TCRdb to the early 2020s). For the wider study: Persistent Graves' disease meant more than 5 years of antithyroid drug treatment with TSH receptor autoantibodies that stayed positive. The study was conducted in China and was registered as a clinical trial. Peripheral blood TCR sequencing and RNA sequencing compared persistent Graves' disease patients with newly diagnosed Graves' disease patients. A total of approximately 35 samples underwent TCR sequencing: around 13 from persistent and roughly 20 from newly diagnosed Graves' disease patients. On average, persistent Graves' disease patients in the clinical cohort had been on antithyroid drugs for around ten years.

General study outcomes and caveats: Because the primary lesion, thyroid tissue, could not be accessed, the study looked at peripheral blood alone. Preferential use of TRBV28, TRBJ1-2 and TRBJ2-5 was observed in persistent disease, whereas TRBV20-1 and TRBJ2-1 were favored in newly diagnosed disease. Sequencing and analysis were restricted to the TCR beta chain. A larger number of public clonotypes was shared among persistent patients (approximately 2,600) than among newly diagnosed patients (approximately 930). Compared with newly diagnosed patients, persistent Graves' disease patients had lower TCR Shannon entropy and fewer highly expanded clones, which suggests clonal expansion. The authors acknowledged the small sample size as a limitation that may reduce accuracy.

Receptors were amplified or captured by multiplex PCR. Sequencing was carried out with an Illumina HiSeq 4000. iRepertoire HTBI primers and Arm-PCR amplification of CDR3 regions were used to construct TCR beta libraries. Gel purification was performed on PCR products prior to sequencing. The published analysis was carried out like this. Gene usage analysis of CDR3 amino acid clonotypes relied on the roughly 64 TRBV and fewer than 15 TRBJ segments identified across samples. Filtered high-quality paired reads were merged into contigs using COPE and FqMerger. BLAST was used to align contigs to the IMGT TRBV, TRBD and TRBJ reference genes, and CDR3 was defined following IMGT. Highly expanded clones were defined as clonotypes with a frequency above 0.1%. Shannon entropy was used to measure repertoire diversity, and the Gini coefficient was used to measure V-J evenness. A clonotype was considered public if more than one individual shared it. TCRdb reprocessed the public reads (quality trimming at Q25 with fastp, clone calling with MiXCR) and kept in-frame beta chains. Rows with one shared CDR3 protein collapse into an entry with the most common genes and DNA. TCRdb, not the original authors, processed these V and J calls. In this sample the table shows roughly 450,000 distinct CDR3 sequences, about 25% of which occur a single time. The ten top clones hold roughly a quarter of the sample.

The rearranged chain carries TRBV15 and TRBJ1-4; the D segment could be TRBD1, given 6 matching bases. The material was peripheral blood mononuclear cells (PBMCs), obtained when the disease was refractory, from a patient treated with antithyroid drugs. The clonotype originates from a female donor with Graves disease. The CDR3 reads as follows: CATSRDRGPTEKLFF. The nucleotide sequence reads TGTGCCACCAGCAGAGATCGGGGGCCAACCGAAAAACTGTTTTTT.